The TCR beta chain described here comes from a study of CD8+CD57+ T cells in acquired aplastic anemia. Across the whole study: Quantities of DNA derived from sorted CD4+ and CD8+ cells averaged roughly 3 ug.

Patients picked for sequencing had shown CD8+CD57+ cell expansion detected by flow cytometry. Acquired aplastic anemia of severe grade affected all patients. CDR1 and CDR2 (germline): SGHVS, FQNEAQ. The CDR3 is 17 residues long. V lost 1 base and J lost 2, with 15 bases in between. The use of genomic DNA as template underpinned the TCR beta VDJ and CDR3 profiling. TCRdb reprocessed the reads via MiXCR and lists one record per CDR3 protein. The repertoire holds 200,000 to 250,000 distinct CDR3 sequences, with roughly two thirds as singletons. This chain joins TRBV7-8 and TRBJ1-5; no firm D call. Specimen: sorted CD4+, CD8+, or CD8+CD57+ T cells (not recorded which) from PBMCs. The clonotype comes from a human donor with aplastic anemia. DNA for the CDR3: TGTGCCAGCAGCTTAGTAGTTACTCCTACGGGCAATCAGCCCCAGCATTTT. This encodes CASSLVVTPTGNQPQHF.